Each of the 13 T cell receptor beta chains below was sequenced from the same sample in a study of T cells in Graves' hyperthyroidism and ophthalmopathy (dated by TCRdb to between 2018 and 2021). Library generation was performed with multiplex PCR. Instrument used: Illumina HiSeq 2000. The TCR beta CDR3 regions were amplified from the RNA transcripts. The TCR CDR3 was subjected to a first round of RT-PCR using the HTBI primer set and the Qiagen OneStep RT-PCR kit. The raw public reads went through TCRdb reprocessing: fastp at Q25, MiXCR clone calling, in-frame beta chains kept. Every entry covers one CDR3 protein and lists the most common genes and DNA from its rows. The sample includes approximately 570,000 distinct CDR3 sequences, with approximately 20% observed a single time. The ten largest clones represent roughly 50% of the sample. The source material was blood. These receptors were collected from a man in his forties with Graves' ophthalmopathy.

The sample holds many counts of this clonotype. The chain links TRBV3-1 to TRBJ2-5; 7 nucleotides line up with TRBD1. The CDR3 has 14 amino acids. V trimming: 4 bases; J trimming: 5 bases; junction bases outside the gene matches: 7. Germline loops: CDR1 LGHDT, CDR2 YNNKEL (reference sequence). CDR3 residues: CASSPRGPRETQYF. DNA for the CDR3: TGTGCCAGCAGCCCGAGGGGGCCTCGTGAGACCCAGTACTTC.

The chain combines TRBV11-2 with TRBJ2-3; 10 bases align to TRBD2. The CDR3 has 15 residues. The J segment lost 5 bases and the V segment lost 2 bases, leaving 4 bases of the junction unmatched. Germline V lookup: CDR1 SGHAT, CDR2 FQNNGV. CDR3 loop: CASSLRTSGLDTQYF. CDR3 DNA sequence: TGTGCCAGCAGCTTAAGGACTAGCGGCTTAGATACGCAGTATTTT.

The chain joins TRBV4-1 to TRBJ2-5, with D possibly TRBD2 on 6 matching bases. V was trimmed by 0 bases and J by 12 bases, leaving 20 bases between them. The length of the CDR3 is 15 residues. The germline CDR1 and CDR2 sequences are MGHRA and YSYEKL. The CDR3 coding sequence is TGCGCCAGCAGCCAAGAGACGCGGGATTGGGCGAGGAAGTACTTC. It translates to CASSQETRDWARKYF.

This clonotype was seen more than once but under ten times. The conserved closing phenylalanine or tryptophan is absent in this CDR3, likely reflecting a read error. The chain recombines TRBV30 with TRBJ1-2, with a tentative D call TRBD1 (6 bases). CDR1 is GTSNPN and CDR2 is SVGIG in the germline V gene (reference sequence). V was cut by 2 bases and J by 5 bases, with 12 bases left in between. There are 13 residues in the CDR3. CDR3 sequence reads: CAWSRGLGYGYTL. CDR3 sequence (DNA): TGTGCCTGGAGTCGGGGGCTGGGGTATGGCTACACCCTC.

This clonotype was recorded a few times. The chain links TRBV5-1 to TRBJ2-1, with 10 positions matching TRBD2. V gave up 2 bases and J gave up 9 bases; unmatched junction bases: 11. Germline V gene sequence: CDR1 SGHRS, CDR2 YFSETQ. The CDR3 totals 16 residues. The chain's CDR3 is CASSLAVAGGLGEQFF. The CDR3 DNA reads TGCGCCAGCAGCTTAGCTGTAGCGGGAGGATTGGGTGAGCAGTTCTTC.

The table lists this clonotype with a few counts. The rearrangement uses TRBV7-3 and TRBJ2-2; D not certain. The CDR3 is 15 amino acids. Germline V gene sequence: CDR1 SGHTA, CDR2 FQGTGA. Trimming took 1 base from V and 3 from J, leaving 9 bases between them. The CDR3 bases are TGTGCCAGCAGCTTAAATCCCACCCACACCGGGGAGCTGTTTTTT. It encodes CASSLNPTHTGELFF.

This clonotype came up many times. The rearrangement links TRBV6-2 or TRBV6-3 to TRBJ2-1, with TRBD2 as a possible D gene (6 bases). The germline V gene has CDR1 MNHEY and CDR2 SVGEGT. Trimming left V 6 bases short and J 0 bases short, with 18 bases between. The CDR3 is 17 amino acids. The CDR3 here is CASSQRGSGNSYNEQFF. The CDR3 DNA sequence: TGTGCCAGCAGCCAGAGGGGTAGCGGAAACTCCTACAATGAGCAGTTCTTC.

The gene calls are TRBV9 and TRBJ2-3, with 11 positions matching TRBD2. V dropped 3 bases and J dropped 7; count of bases not matched to a gene: 7. The CDR3 contains 15 residues. The germline V gene encodes CDR1 SGDLS and CDR2 YYNGEE. The DNA of the CDR3 is TGTGCCAGCAGCGGACTTAGCGGGGGGGCCAATACGCAGTATTTT. This translates into CASSGLSGGANTQYF.

This clonotype was recorded many times. This CDR3 reads CASSYALFGTLMNTEAFF. CDR3 coding DNA: TGTGCCAGCAGTTACGCGCTTTTTGGGACCCTCATGAACACTGAAGCTTTCTTT. The chain employs TRBV6-1 and TRBJ1-1; TRBD1 is a possible D gene (5 bases). Germline-derived CDR1 and CDR2 are MNHNS and SASEGT. The CDR3 contains 18 residues. Trimming took off 5 bases at V and 0 bases at J, with 22 bases between the two ends.

The V call is TRBV12-3 or TRBV12-4, the J call TRBJ1-1, with D possibly TRBD1 on 5 matching bases. The V end lost 3 bases, the J end lost 2 bases, and 10 bases lay between the germline ends. CDR3 length: 14 residues. The CDR3 bases are TGTGCCAGCAGTTTTGGGGGGACCAACACTGAAGCTTTCTTT. This translates into CASSFGGTNTEAFF.

This clonotype was detected many times. The rearrangement joins TRBV12-3 or TRBV12-4 to TRBJ1-1; D might be TRBD1 (6 bases). This CDR3 is 13 amino acids long. V dropped 4 bases and J dropped 7 bases, with 13 bases sitting between them. CDR3 sequence reads: CASSWGGQIEAFF. The CDR3 coding sequence is TGTGCCAGCAGTTGGGGGGGGCAGATTGAAGCTTTCTTT.

The table lists this clonotype with a few counts. This chain links TRBV18 with TRBJ2-3, with D maybe TRBD2 (6 bases). This CDR3 comprises 17 residues. Trimming cost V 2 bases and J 0 bases, with 15 bases left between them. The germline CDR1 and CDR2 sequences are KGHSH and LQKENI. The CDR3 loop is CASSPGSGHSSTDTQYF. CDR3 nucleotide sequence: TGTGCCAGCTCACCAGGGAGCGGGCACTCCAGCACAGATACGCAGTATTTT.

This clonotype was detected only a few times. The chain is built from TRBV7-9 and TRBJ1-4; no clear D gene. The germline CDR1 and CDR2 sequences are SEHNR and FQNEAQ (reference sequence). The CDR3 loop spans 15 amino acids. V lost 5 bases to trimming and J lost 0 bases, with 10 bases between them. The CDR3 nucleotides are TGTGCCAGCAGCCCTCCAGAAGCAACTAATGAAAAACTGTTTTTT. Its translation: CASSPPEATNEKLFF.